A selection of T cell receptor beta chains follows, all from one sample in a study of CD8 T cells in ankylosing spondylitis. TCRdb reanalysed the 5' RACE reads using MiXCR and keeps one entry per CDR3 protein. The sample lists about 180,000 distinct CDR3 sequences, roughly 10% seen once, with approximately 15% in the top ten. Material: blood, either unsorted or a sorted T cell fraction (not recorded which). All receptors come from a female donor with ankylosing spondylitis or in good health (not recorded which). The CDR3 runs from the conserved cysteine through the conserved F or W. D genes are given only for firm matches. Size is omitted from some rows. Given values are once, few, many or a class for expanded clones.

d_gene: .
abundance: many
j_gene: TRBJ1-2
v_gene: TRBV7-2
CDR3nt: TGTGCCAGCAGCTTCGAATTAGATGCTACCTATGGCTACACCTTC
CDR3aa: CASSFELDATYGYTF

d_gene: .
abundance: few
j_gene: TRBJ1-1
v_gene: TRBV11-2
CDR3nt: TGTGCCAGCAATATAGCGGGTTACAGACTGAACACTGAAGCTTTCTTT
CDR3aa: CASNIAGYRLNTEAFF

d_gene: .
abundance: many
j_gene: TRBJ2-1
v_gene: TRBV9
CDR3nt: TGTGCCAGCAGCGGCGACACAGGGCGAGACAATGAGCAGTTCTTC
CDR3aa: CASSGDTGRDNEQFF

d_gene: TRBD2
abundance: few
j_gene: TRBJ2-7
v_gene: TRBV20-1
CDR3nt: TGCAGTGTAAAAGCGGGAGGTTACGAGCAGTACTTC
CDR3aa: CSVKAGGYEQYF

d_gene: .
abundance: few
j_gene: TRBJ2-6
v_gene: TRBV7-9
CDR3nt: TGTGCCAGCAGCTTAGGACTGAATGCTGGGGCCAACGTCCTGACTTTC
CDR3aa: CASSLGLNAGANVLTF

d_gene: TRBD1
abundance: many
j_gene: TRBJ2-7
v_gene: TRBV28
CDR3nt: TGTGCCAGCAGTTTCCCAGCAGGGGGCTCGTACGAGCAGTACTTC
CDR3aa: CASSFPAGGSYEQYF

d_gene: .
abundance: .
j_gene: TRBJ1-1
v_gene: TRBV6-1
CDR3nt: TGTGCCAGCAGTCCCGAATGGGACGCGAGCACTGAAGCTTTCTTT
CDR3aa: CASSPEWDASTEAFF

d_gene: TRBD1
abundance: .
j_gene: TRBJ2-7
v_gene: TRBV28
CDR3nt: TGTGCCAGCAGTTTTGGGCCCGGACAGGCGGGCTACGAGCAGTACTTC
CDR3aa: CASSFGPGQAGYEQYF

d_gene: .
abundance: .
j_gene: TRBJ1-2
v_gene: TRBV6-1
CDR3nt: TGTGCCAGCAGTGCAGTAAACTCTTACTATGGCTACACCTTC
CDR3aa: CASSAVNSYYGYTF

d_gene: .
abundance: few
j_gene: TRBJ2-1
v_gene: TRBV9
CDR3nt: TGTGCCAGCAGCGTAGAAGGGGGGGTGGGGTACAATGAGCAGTTCTTC
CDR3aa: CASSVEGGVGYNEQFF

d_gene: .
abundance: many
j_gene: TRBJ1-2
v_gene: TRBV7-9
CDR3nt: TGTGCCAGCAGCCCCGACAACCATGGCTACACCTTC
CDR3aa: CASSPDNHGYTF

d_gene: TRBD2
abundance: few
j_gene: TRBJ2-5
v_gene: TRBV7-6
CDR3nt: TGTGCCAGCAGCCCCCTGGCGGGAGACCAAGAGACCCAGTACTTC
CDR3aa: CASSPLAGDQETQYF

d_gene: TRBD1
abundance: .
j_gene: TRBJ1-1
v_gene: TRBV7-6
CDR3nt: TGTGCCAGCAGCCAGGGACAGGGGGCGAGCACTGAAGCTTTCTTT
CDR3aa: CASSQGQGASTEAFF

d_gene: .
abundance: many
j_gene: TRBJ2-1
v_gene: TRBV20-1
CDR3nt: TGCAGTGCTAGAGATCCAGTTGACAATGAGCAGTTCTTC
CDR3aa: CSARDPVDNEQFF

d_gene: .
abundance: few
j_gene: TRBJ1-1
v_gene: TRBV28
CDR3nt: TGTGCCAGCAGTGGGATCAGGTTGGACACTGAAGCTTTCTTT
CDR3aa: CASSGIRLDTEAFF

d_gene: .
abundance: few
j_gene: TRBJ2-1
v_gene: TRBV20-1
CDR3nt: TGCAGTGCTACCCTTTGGGAGCAGGGCAATGAGCAGTTCTTC
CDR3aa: CSATLWEQGNEQFF

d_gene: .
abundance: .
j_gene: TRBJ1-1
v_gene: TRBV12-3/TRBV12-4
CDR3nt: TGTGCCAGCAGTTTAACAGGGCTAGAAGTGGGAGCTTTCTTT
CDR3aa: CASSLTGLEVGAFF

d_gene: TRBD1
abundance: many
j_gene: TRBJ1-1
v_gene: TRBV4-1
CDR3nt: TGCGCCAGCAGATACCGGGACAGGGGGTTCACTGAAGCTTTCTTT
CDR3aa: CASRYRDRGFTEAFF

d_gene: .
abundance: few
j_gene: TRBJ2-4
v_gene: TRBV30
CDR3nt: TGTGCCTGGAGTGGGCAAGGGTTTAACATTCAGTACTTC
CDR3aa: CAWSGQGFNIQYF

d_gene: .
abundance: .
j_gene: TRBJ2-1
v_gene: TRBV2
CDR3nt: TGTGCCAGCAGTGAAGCTGTCGATGAGCAGTTCTTC
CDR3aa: CASSEAVDEQFF

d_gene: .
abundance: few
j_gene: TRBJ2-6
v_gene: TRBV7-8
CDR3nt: TGTGCCAGCAGCTCAACGAGCCAGGGGTCTGGGGCCAACGTCCTGACTTTC
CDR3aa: CASSSTSQGSGANVLTF

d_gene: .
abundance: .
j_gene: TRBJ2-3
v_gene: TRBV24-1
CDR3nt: TGTGCCACCAGTGATAGCACAGATACGCAGTATTTT
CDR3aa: CATSDSTDTQYF

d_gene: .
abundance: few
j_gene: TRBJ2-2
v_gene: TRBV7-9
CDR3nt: TGTGCCAGCAGCTTAGCAGGCTTGAACACCGGGGAGCTGTTTTTT
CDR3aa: CASSLAGLNTGELFF

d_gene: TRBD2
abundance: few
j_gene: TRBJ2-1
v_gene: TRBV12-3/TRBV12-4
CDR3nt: TGTGCCAGCAGTTCGGGACTAGTTCGTATCAATGAGCAGTTCTTC
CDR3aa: CASSSGLVRINEQFF

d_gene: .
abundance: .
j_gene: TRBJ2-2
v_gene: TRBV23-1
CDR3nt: TGCGCCAGCAGTCTCCAGACTACTGTACTCGGGGAGCTGTTTTTT
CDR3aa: CASSLQTTVLGELFF

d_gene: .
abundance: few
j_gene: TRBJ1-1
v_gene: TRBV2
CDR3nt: TGTGCCAGCAGCCCTGACCCCGGCACTGAAGCTTTCTTT
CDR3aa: CASSPDPGTEAFF

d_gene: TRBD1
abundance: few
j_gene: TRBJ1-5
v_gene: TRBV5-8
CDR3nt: TGTGCCAGCAGAATACAGGGGAGGAATCAGCCCCAGCATTTT
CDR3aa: CASRIQGRNQPQHF

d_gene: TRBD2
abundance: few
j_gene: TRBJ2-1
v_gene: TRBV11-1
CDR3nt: TGTGCCAGCAGCCCTTCCGTGGTAGCGGGAGAACGCGGTAAGACTACACGTGAGCAGTTCTTC
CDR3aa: CASSPSVVAGERGKTTREQFF

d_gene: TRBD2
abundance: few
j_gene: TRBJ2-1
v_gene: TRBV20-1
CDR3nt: TGCAGTGCTAGTACGGGAGGCCATGAGCAGTTCTTC
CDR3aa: CSASTGGHEQFF

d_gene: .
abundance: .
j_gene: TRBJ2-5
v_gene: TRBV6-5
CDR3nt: TGTGCCAGCAGTTACAGGTCGGGTAAAGAGACCCAGTACTTC
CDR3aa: CASSYRSGKETQYF

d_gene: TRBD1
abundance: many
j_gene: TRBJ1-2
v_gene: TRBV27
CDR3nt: TGTGCCAGCAGTTCACCGGGACAGGGTGGCTATGGCTACACCTTC
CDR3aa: CASSSPGQGGYGYTF

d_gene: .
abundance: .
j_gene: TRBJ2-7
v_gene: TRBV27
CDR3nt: TGTGCCAGCAGTTTACGGGGGGACACTGCCCCCTACGAGCAGTACTTC
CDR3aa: CASSLRGDTAPYEQYF

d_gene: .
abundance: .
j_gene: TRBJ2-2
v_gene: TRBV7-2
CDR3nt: TGTGCCAGCAGCTGGTACACCGGGGAGCTGTTTTTT
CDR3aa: CASSWYTGELFF

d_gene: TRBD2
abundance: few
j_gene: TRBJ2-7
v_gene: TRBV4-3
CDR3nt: TGCGCCAGCAGCCAACCCTTAAGCGGGGACTCCTACGAGCAGTACTTC
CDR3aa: CASSQPLSGDSYEQYF

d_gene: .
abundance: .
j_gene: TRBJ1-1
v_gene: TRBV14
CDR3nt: TGTGCCAGCGCTTACAGGGTCGACACTGAAGCTTTCTTT
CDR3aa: CASAYRVDTEAFF

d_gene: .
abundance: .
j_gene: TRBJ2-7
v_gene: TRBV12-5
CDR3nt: TGTGCTAGTGGTTTTAACAGGTTGGACGAGCAGTACTTC
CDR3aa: CASGFNRLDEQYF

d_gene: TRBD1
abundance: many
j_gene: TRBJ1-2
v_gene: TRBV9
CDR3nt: TGTGCCAGCAGCTCCGAGATAGACAGGGTTTATGGCTACACCTTC
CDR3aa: CASSSEIDRVYGYTF

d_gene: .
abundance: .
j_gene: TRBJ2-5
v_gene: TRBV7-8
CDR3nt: TGTGCCAGCAGCTTTCGGTCCCGGGAAGAGACCCAGTACTTC
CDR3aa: CASSFRSREETQYF

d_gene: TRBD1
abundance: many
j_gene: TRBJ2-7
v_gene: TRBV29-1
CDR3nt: TGCAGCGCCGGAGAGAGAGGGACAGGGGGACACGAGCAGTACTTC
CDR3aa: CSAGERGTGGHEQYF

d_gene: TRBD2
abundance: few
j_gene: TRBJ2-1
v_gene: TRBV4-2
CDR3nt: TGTGCCAGCACGTCGGGGCTAGCGGGAGCTGAGCAGTTCTTC
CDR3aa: CASTSGLAGAEQFF

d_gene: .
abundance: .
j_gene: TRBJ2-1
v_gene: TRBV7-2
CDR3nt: TGTGCCAGCAGCTTTATGAGGGCCACCTACAATGAGCAGTTCTTC
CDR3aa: CASSFMRATYNEQFF

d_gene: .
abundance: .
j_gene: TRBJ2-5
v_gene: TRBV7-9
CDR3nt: TGTGCCAGCAGCTTACTAGTTCGCCAAGAGACCCAGTACTTC
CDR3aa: CASSLLVRQETQYF

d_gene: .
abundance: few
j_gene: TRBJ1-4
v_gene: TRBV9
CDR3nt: TGTGCCAGCAGCGTAGGTGGAATATTGGCAACTAATGAAAAACTGTTTTTT
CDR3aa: CASSVGGILATNEKLFF

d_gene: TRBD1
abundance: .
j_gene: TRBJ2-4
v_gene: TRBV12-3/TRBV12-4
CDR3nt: TGTGCCAGCAGTTCTACTCTTACAGGGGGCGCTCAGAACATTCAGTACTTC
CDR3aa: CASSSTLTGGAQNIQYF

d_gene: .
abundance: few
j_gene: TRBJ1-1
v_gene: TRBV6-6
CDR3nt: TGTGCCAGCCTGTTGGCAGGGTCGAACACTGAAGCTTTCTTT
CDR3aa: CASLLAGSNTEAFF

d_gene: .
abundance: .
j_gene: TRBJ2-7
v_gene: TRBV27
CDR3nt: TGTGCCAGCAGTTTAATGGGAGACGACGAGCAGTACTTC
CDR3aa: CASSLMGDDEQYF

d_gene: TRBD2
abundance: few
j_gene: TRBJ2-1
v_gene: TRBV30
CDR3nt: TGTGCCTGGAGAGGGCTAGCGGGAGCTGAGCAGTTCTTC
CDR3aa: CAWRGLAGAEQFF

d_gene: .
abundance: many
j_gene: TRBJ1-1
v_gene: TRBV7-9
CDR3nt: TGTGCCAGCAGCTTCTTCGAGGAGGATGAAGCTTTCTTT
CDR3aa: CASSFFEEDEAFF

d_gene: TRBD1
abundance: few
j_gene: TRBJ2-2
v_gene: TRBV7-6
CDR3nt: TGTGCCAGCAGCCTAAACAGGGGCTCCAACACCGGGGAGCTGTTTTTT
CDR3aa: CASSLNRGSNTGELFF

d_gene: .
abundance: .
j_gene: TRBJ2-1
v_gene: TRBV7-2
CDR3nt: TGTGCCAGCAGCTCCCTTGAAGACAATGAGCAGTTCTTC
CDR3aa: CASSSLEDNEQFF

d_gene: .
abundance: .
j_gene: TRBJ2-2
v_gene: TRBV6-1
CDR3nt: TGTGCCAGCAGTGAAGGAAGGTGGGGCCCTATCACCGGGGAGCTGTTTTTT
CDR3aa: CASSEGRWGPITGELFF

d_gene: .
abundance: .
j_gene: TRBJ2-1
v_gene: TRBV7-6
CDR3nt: TGTGCCAGCAGCTCAGGGGGACTGGACTCCTACAATGAGCAGTTCTTC
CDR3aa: CASSSGGLDSYNEQFF

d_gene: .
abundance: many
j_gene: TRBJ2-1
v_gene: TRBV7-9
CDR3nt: TGTGCCAGCAGCTTTGTCCCGAATGAGCAGTTCTTC
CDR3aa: CASSFVPNEQFF

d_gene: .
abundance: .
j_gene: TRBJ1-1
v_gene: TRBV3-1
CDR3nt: TGTGCCAGCAGCCAAGGTGCGGGGTCTGAAGCTTTCTTT
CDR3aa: CASSQGAGSEAFF

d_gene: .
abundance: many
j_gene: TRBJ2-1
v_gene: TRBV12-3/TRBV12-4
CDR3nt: TGTGCCAGCAGTTTATTGGGGGCGGACAATGAGCAGTTCTTC
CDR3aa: CASSLLGADNEQFF